The 29 T cell receptor beta chains in this list originate from one sample, sequenced in a study of shared clonotypes between healthy human individuals. Using immunoSEQ multiplex PCR, the repertoire was profiled, and TCRdb retains in-frame clones only, with some absent. The sample shows approximately 1.9 million clones, about 94% of them seen only once. The naive CD8 population came from CD45RO-negative cells selected for CCR7, without terminally differentiated effector memory CD45RA+ cells. The specimen sequenced was naive CD8+ T cells from PBMCs. Every receptor here comes from a man in his late teens or twenties in good health. Some clones in this sample may be carry-over from other donors' samples.

V usage is TRBV4-3 and J usage is TRBJ2-3, with D possibly matching TRBD2 (6 bases). V gave up 0 bases and J gave up 6 bases, with 13 bases separating them. Germline V gene data show CDR1 as LGHNA and CDR2 as YSLEER. The CDR3 contains 15 residues. CDR3 region: CASSQDLNGGDTQYF. The CDR3 DNA reads TGCGCCAGCAGCCAAGATTTAAATGGGGGGGATACGCAGTATTTT.

The chain joins TRBV7-9 to TRBJ1-1; no clear D gene. This CDR3 is built from 12 residues. V lost 5 bases to trimming and J lost 1 base, with 5 bases between them. Germline CDR1 SEHNR, CDR2 FQNEAQ (reference sequence). CDR3 amino acids: CASSEANTEAFF. DNA for the CDR3: TGTGCCAGCAGCGAGGCGAACACTGAAGCTTTCTTT.

On this clone itself: The sample holds other DNA sequences that translate to the same CDR3. The chain employs TRBV9 and TRBJ2-1; 7 positions agree with TRBD2. The ends lost 0 bases at V and 1 base at J; junction bases unmatched: 1. The CDR3 runs 15 residues. Germline CDR1 SGDLS, CDR2 YYNGEE. The CDR3 loop is CASSVEGGSYNEQFF. The CDR3 nucleotides are TGTGCCAGCAGCGTAGAGGGAGGGTCCTACAATGAGCAGTTCTTC.

This clone has a single count. The rearrangement joins TRBV5-1 to TRBJ2-1; TRBD2 matches 8 bases. CDR3 size: 16 residues. Germline CDR1 and CDR2: SGHRS and YFSETQ. The trim removed 4 bases at V and 4 bases at J, leaving 10 bases unmatched. The CDR3 region has the DNA TGCGCCAGCAGCGCCATAGCGGGAAAAGATTACAATGAGCAGTTCTTC. This sequence encodes CASSAIAGKDYNEQFF. Filled out from reference TRBV5-1 and TRBJ2-1, the complete variable domain reads KAGVTQTPRYLIKTRGQQVTLSCSPISGHRSVSWYQQTPGQGLQFLFEYFSETQRNKGNFPGRFSGRQFSNSRSEMNVSTLELGDSALYLCASSAIAGKDYNEQFFGPGTRLTVL.

The chain has TRBV29-1 and TRBJ2-2; weak D call: TRBD2 (6 bases). Germline values: CDR1 SQVTM, CDR2 ANQGSEA. Trimming left V 2 bases short and J 6 bases short, with 7 bases between. The CDR3 runs 12 residues. CDR3 DNA: TGCAGCGTTGAATGGGGGGCCGGGGAGCTGTTTTTT. Translation: CSVEWGAGELFF.

Comments on this clone: Other nucleotide sequences from this sample produce the same CDR3. This CDR3 reads CASSLVAGDTEAFF. The CDR3 nucleotides are TGTGCCAGCAGCTTAGTCGCAGGGGACACTGAAGCTTTCTTT. J is TRBJ1-1 and V is TRBV7-9; a possible D gene is TRBD1 (6 bases). Trimming took 1 base from V and 3 from J, leaving 9 bases between them. CDR1 and CDR2 (germline): SEHNR, FQNEAQ (reference sequence). The CDR3 covers 14 residues.

The rearrangement links TRBV5-6 to TRBJ2-1; 13 nucleotides match TRBD2. The CDR3 runs to 17 residues. Germline V gene lookup returns CDR1 SGHDT and CDR2 YYEEEE. The trim removed 2 bases at V and 1 base at J, leaving 3 bases unmatched. The CDR3 region is CASSLLAGGRSYNEQFF. The CDR3 region has the DNA TGTGCCAGCAGCTTACTAGCGGGAGGGCGGTCCTACAATGAGCAGTTCTTC.

The V gene is TRBV29-1, the J gene TRBJ2-7; TRBD2 matches 8 bases. Per germline, CDR1 SQVTM and CDR2 ANQGSEA. V shed 2 bases, J shed 3 bases, and the junction held 3 bases outside the gene matches. This CDR3 comprises 13 residues. CDR3 amino acids: CSVETGGNYEQYF. The CDR3, as DNA: TGCAGCGTTGAAACGGGAGGGAACTACGAGCAGTACTTC.

A note on this clone: In the same sample, other DNA sequences code for this CDR3. This rearrangement joins TRBV7-9 to TRBJ1-2; 10 positions match TRBD1. From germline, CDR1 is SEHNR and CDR2 FQNEAQ (reference sequence). The CDR3 runs 13 residues. V shed 5 bases, J shed 6 bases, and the junction held 3 bases outside the gene matches. CDR3 in amino acids: CASSPDRGDGYTF. The CDR3 DNA reads as TGTGCCAGCAGCCCGGACAGGGGGGATGGCTACACCTTC.

The rearrangement links TRBV6-1 to TRBJ2-1; 11 bases are a match to TRBD2. V shed 7 bases, J shed 5 bases, and the junction held 7 bases outside the gene matches. Germline CDR1 MNHNS, CDR2 SASEGT. This CDR3 has 15 residues. CDR3 nucleotide sequence: TGTGCCAGCAACCTGAGACTAGCGGGACACAATGAGCAGTTCTTC. It yields the protein CASNLRLAGHNEQFF.

J is TRBJ2-1 and V is TRBV19, with 11 positions matching TRBD2. The germline CDR1 and CDR2 sequences are LNHDA and SQIVND (reference sequence). V trimming: 5 bases; J trimming: 10 bases; junction bases outside the gene matches: 10. The CDR3 has 15 residues. CDR3 coding DNA: TGTGCCAGTAGTTTTAGCGGGAGGGCAGCACGAGAGCAGTTCTTC. Translating gives CASSFSGRAAREQFF.

The genes are TRBV7-9 and TRBJ1-2, with D possibly being TRBD1 (5 bases). CDR1 SEHNR and CDR2 FQNEAQ come from the germline V gene (reference sequence). The CDR3 is 15 residues long. V lost 4 bases and J lost 4, with 16 bases in between. The CDR3 DNA reads as TGTGCCAGCAGCTCCTCAGGGTTTTTCGGCTATGGCTACACCTTC. Amino acids: CASSSSGFFGYGYTF.

V gene TRBV7-8 combines with J gene TRBJ2-2; 9 bases align to TRBD1. V lost 3 bases to trimming and J lost 6 bases; unmatched junction nucleotides: 8. Germline V gives CDR1 SGHVS, CDR2 FQNEAQ. CDR3 length equals 16 residues. The CDR3 sequence is CASSFQGQGFAGELFF. The CDR3 nucleotides are TGTGCCAGCAGCTTCCAGGGACAGGGATTTGCCGGGGAGCTGTTTTTT.

In this sample, this clone turned up once. This rearrangement joins TRBV28 to TRBJ2-3, with D unresolved. Looked up from germline, CDR1 is MDHEN and CDR2 is SYDVKM. CDR3 length: 16 amino acids. The V end lost 1 base, the J end lost 5 bases, and 16 bases lay between the germline ends. The CDR3 DNA is TGTGCCAGCAGTTTATCAGTTAGGACCTCGGGAGATACGCAGTATTTT. It yields the protein CASSLSVRTSGDTQYF.

This chain uses TRBV7-2 with TRBJ1-1; 10 positions agree with TRBD1. The germline V gene has CDR1 SGHTA and CDR2 FQGNSA. The J segment lost 6 bases and the V segment lost 1 base, leaving 2 bases of the junction unmatched. This CDR3 has 14 amino acids. For the CDR3, the DNA is TGTGCCAGCAGCTTAGGGGGGACAGGGGCTGAAGCTTTCTTT. It is translated as CASSLGGTGAEAFF.

This chain uses TRBV6-5 with TRBJ1-1; D is undetermined. The CDR3 has 12 residues. CDR1 MNHEY and CDR2 SVGAGI come from the germline V gene. V gave up 5 bases and J gave up 4 bases, with 8 bases separating them. The CDR3 coding sequence is TGTGCCAGCAGTGCATCCGGCACTGAAGCTTTCTTT. Residues: CASSASGTEAFF.

The gene calls are TRBV11-2 and TRBJ2-1; D is possibly TRBD1 (7 bases). The CDR3 has 14 residues. V lost 6 bases and J lost 5, with 14 bases in between. Germline assignment: CDR1 SGHAT and CDR2 FQNNGV. CDR3 loop: CASRYRGGNNEQFF. The CDR3 DNA follows: TGTGCCAGCAGGTACAGGGGCGGGAACAATGAGCAGTTCTTC.

This clone showed up just once. J is TRBJ2-5 and V is TRBV7-9, with 9 bases aligning to TRBD2. Losses at the gene ends were 4 bases for V and 1 base for J; bases not matched to a gene: 4. Germline V gene data show CDR1 as SEHNR and CDR2 as FQNEAQ (reference sequence). The CDR3 consists of 15 residues. CDR3 in amino acids: CASSSLAGIQETQYF. CDR3 bases: TGTGCCAGCAGCTCCCTAGCGGGGATCCAAGAGACCCAGTACTTC. The whole variable domain, remainder taken from reference TRBV7-9 and TRBJ2-5, is DTGVSQNPRHKITKRGQNVTFRCDPISEHNRLYWYRQTLGQGPEFLTYFQNEAQLEKSRLLSDRFSAERPKGSFSTLEIQRTEQGDSAMYLCASSSLAGIQETQYFGPGTRLLVL.

This clone was counted once. The chain links TRBV4-3 to TRBJ1-2; a possible D gene is TRBD1 (6 bases). CDR3 length equals 15 residues. Trimming pared 1 base from V and 5 bases from J, leaving 14 bases between. CDR1 is LGHNA and CDR2 is YSLEER in the germline V gene. The CDR3 DNA sequence: TGCGCCAGCAGCCAAGGAGTCCGGGGGGCGTATGGCTACACCTTC. Translated: CASSQGVRGAYGYTF.

The chain uses TRBV25-1 and TRBJ2-7; 10 nucleotides agree with TRBD1. Per the germline V gene, CDR1 is MGHDK and CDR2 is SYGVNS. This CDR3 is built from 15 residues. V lost 2 bases, J lost 6 bases, and 7 bases stayed unmatched. Here the CDR3 reads CASSELDRGGSEQYF. The CDR3 nucleotides read TGTGCCAGCAGTGAACTGGACAGGGGGGGTTCCGAGCAGTACTTC.

This chain connects TRBV18 to TRBJ2-1; D perhaps matches TRBD1 (6 bases). V gave up 0 bases and J gave up 3 bases, with 12 bases separating them. The CDR3 is made up of 16 amino acids. CDR1 is KGHSH, CDR2 LQKENI, per germline. CDR3 amino acids: CASSPPKTGLYNEQFF. As DNA, the CDR3 is TGTGCCAGCTCACCACCGAAGACAGGTCTCTACAATGAGCAGTTCTTC.

The rearrangement uses TRBV7-3 and TRBJ2-1; tentatively, D is TRBD1 or TRBD2 (5 bases each). Trimming took off 4 bases at V and 7 bases at J, with 20 bases between the two ends. CDR3 size: 16 residues. Germline V gene data show CDR1 as SGHTA and CDR2 as FQGTGA. CDR3 region: CASSSIGTLPGNEQFF. DNA of the CDR3: TGTGCCAGCAGCTCCATAGGGACCCTCCCGGGGAATGAGCAGTTCTTC.

This chain joins TRBV7-6 and TRBJ2-1; 11 bases fit TRBD2. Unmatched junction bases numbered 10, after V lost 5 bases and J lost 1 base. Germline V CDR1 and CDR2: SGHVS, FNYEAQ. The CDR3 is 18 amino acids. The CDR3 sequence is CASSLGTSGSLSYNEQFF. The CDR3 region has the DNA TGTGCCAGCAGCCTAGGCACTAGCGGGAGCCTATCCTACAATGAGCAGTTCTTC.

The chain couples TRBV29-1 to TRBJ2-5; D unresolved. Between the trimmed V and J ends, which lost 1 base and 5 bases, there was a span of 8 bases. This CDR3 comprises 12 residues. Per the germline V gene, CDR1 is SQVTM and CDR2 is ANQGSEA. CDR3 region: CSVEVGRETQYF. The CDR3 region has the DNA TGCAGCGTTGAAGTTGGCCGGGAGACCCAGTACTTC.

The chain has TRBV7-9 and TRBJ1-1; D call uncertain. Trimming stripped 6 bases from V and 4 bases from J, with 15 bases between. Germline V gene data show CDR1 as SEHNR and CDR2 as FQNEAQ (reference sequence). The CDR3 spans 14 residues. The chain's CDR3 is CASRPGLGSTEAFF. The CDR3 nucleotides read TGTGCCAGCAGGCCCGGATTGGGTTCCACTGAAGCTTTCTTT.

Note on this clone: Other DNA sequences in this sample translate to the same CDR3. The chain employs TRBV28 and TRBJ2-2; weak D call: TRBD1 (6 bases). V was pared by 6 bases and J by 0 bases, with 8 bases between. CDR3 size: 14 residues. Germline V gives CDR1 MDHEN, CDR2 SYDVKM. The CDR3 DNA reads as TGTGCCAGCAGCTGGACAGCGAACACCGGGGAGCTGTTTTTT. The encoded protein is CASSWTANTGELFF.

The rearrangement joins TRBV7-9 to TRBJ1-1, with a possible D match to TRBD1 (5 bases). CDR3 length equals 12 residues. Trimming pared 5 bases from V and 11 bases from J, leaving 15 bases between. From germline, CDR1 is SEHNR and CDR2 FQNEAQ (reference sequence). The CDR3 is CASSPTGTGAFF. For the CDR3, the DNA is TGTGCCAGCAGCCCAACCGGGACCGGGGCTTTCTTT.

The V call is TRBV7-6, the J call TRBJ2-7, with 9 positions matching TRBD2. Losses at the gene ends were 5 bases for V and 3 bases for J; bases not matched to a gene: 11. The length of the CDR3 is 16 residues. In germline, CDR1 is SGHVS, CDR2 FNYEAQ. CDR3 region: CASSSGGTHPDYEQYF. The CDR3 nucleotides are TGTGCCAGCAGCAGCGGGGGGACGCATCCCGACTACGAGCAGTACTTC.

The J gene is TRBJ2-7, the V gene TRBV28; unclear D gene. The CDR3 is 15 residues long. Trimming removed 3 bases at V and 1 base at J, with 13 bases between. Germline loops: CDR1 MDHEN, CDR2 SYDVKM. CDR3 protein: CASSFGVTQSYEQYF. Written as DNA, the CDR3 is TGTGCCAGCAGTTTTGGGGTGACACAGTCCTACGAGCAGTACTTC.